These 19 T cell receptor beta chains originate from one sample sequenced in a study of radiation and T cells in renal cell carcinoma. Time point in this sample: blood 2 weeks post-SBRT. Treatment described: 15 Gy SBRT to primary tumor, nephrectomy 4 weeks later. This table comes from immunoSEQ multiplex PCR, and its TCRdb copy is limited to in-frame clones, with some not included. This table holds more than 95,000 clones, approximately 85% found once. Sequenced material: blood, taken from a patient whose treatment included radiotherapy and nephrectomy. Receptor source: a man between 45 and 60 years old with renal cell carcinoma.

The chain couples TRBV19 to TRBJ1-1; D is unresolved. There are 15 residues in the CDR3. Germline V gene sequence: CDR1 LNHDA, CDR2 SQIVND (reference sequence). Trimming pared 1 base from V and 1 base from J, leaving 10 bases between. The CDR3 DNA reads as TGTGCCAGTAGTATAGTTGGCAGAACGAACACTGAAGCTTTCTTT. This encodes CASSIVGRTNTEAFF. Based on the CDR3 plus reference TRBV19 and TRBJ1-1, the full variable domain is DGGITQSPKYLFRKEGQNVTLSCEQNLNHDAMYWYRQDPGQGLRLIYYSQIVNDFQKGDIAEGYSVSREKKESFPLTVTSAQKNPTAFYLCASSIVGRTNTEAFFGQGTRLTVV.

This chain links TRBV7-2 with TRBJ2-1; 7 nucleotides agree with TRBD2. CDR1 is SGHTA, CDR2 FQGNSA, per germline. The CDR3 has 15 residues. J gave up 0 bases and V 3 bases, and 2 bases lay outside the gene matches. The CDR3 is CASSFRGSSYNEQFF. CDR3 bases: TGTGCCAGCAGCTTCCGCGGGAGCTCCTACAATGAGCAGTTCTTC.

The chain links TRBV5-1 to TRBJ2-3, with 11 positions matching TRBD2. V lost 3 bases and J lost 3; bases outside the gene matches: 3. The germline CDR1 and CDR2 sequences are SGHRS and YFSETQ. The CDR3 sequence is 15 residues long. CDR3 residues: CASSYGLAGTDTQYF. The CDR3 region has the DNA TGCGCCAGCAGCTATGGACTAGCGGGTACAGATACGCAGTATTTT.

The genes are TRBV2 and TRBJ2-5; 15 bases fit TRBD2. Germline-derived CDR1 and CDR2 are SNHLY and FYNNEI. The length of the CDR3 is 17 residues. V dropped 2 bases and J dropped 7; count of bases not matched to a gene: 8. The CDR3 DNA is TGTGCCAGCAGTGAAACGGGGACTAGCGGGGGGTCGAGGACCCAGTACTTC. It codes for CASSETGTSGGSRTQYF.

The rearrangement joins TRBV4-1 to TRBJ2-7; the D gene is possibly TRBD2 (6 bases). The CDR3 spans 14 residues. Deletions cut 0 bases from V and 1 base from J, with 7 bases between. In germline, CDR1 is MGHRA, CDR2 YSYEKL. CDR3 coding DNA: TGCGCCAGCAGCCAAGAACGGGGGTCCTACGAGCAGTACTTC. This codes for CASSQERGSYEQYF.

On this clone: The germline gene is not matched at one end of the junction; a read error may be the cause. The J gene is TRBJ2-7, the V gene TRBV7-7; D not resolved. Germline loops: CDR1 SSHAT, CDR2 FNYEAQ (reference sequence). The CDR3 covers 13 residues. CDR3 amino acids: CASSLGQNYEQYF. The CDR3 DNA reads TGTGCTAGCAGCTTAGGCCAGAACTACGAGCAGTACTTC.

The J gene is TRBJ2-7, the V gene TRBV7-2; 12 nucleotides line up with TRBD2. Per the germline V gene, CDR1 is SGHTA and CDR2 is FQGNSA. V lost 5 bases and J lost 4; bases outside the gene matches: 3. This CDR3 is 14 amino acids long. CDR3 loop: CASSRTSGTYEQYF. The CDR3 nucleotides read TGTGCCAGCAGCCGGACTAGCGGGACTTACGAGCAGTACTTC.

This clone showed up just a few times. The CDR3 sequence is CAWTEGRSDTQYF. The CDR3 DNA reads as TGTGCCTGGACCGAAGGGCGATCAGATACGCAGTATTTT. V and J are TRBV30 and TRBJ2-3; no reliable D call. V lost 4 bases, J lost 4 bases, and 12 bases lay in between. Per germline, CDR1 GTSNPN and CDR2 SVGIG (reference sequence). CDR3 length equals 13 residues.

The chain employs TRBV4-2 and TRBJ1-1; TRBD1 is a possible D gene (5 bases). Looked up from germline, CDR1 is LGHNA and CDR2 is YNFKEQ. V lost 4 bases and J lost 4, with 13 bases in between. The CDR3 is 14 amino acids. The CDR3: CASSLQGESTEAFF. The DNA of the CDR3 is TGTGCCAGCAGCCTGCAGGGTGAGAGCACTGAAGCTTTCTTT.

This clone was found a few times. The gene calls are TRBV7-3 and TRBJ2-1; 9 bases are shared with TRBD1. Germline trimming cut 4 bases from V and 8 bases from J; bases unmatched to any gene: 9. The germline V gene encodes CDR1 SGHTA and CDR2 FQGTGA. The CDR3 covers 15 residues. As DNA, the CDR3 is TGTGCCAGCAGCTCACAGGGGGCAGAGAGCGATGAGCAGTTCTTC. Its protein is CASSSQGAESDEQFF.

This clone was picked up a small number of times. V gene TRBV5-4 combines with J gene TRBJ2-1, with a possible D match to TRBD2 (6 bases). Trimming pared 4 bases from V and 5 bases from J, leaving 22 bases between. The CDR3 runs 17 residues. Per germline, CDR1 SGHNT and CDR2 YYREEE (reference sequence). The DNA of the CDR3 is TGTGCCAGCAGCCACATATGGACCGCCGGGGGAGACAATGAGCAGTTCTTC. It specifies CASSHIWTAGGDNEQFF.

As DNA, the CDR3 is TGTGCCAGCAGTTCCCGCGAGGGGGATACGCAGTATTTT. Amino acids: CASSSREGDTQYF. The V gene is TRBV27, the J gene TRBJ2-3; D might be TRBD1 or TRBD2, each matching 5 bases. The V gene lost 4 bases and the J gene lost 6 bases, with 11 bases spanning the gap. The CDR3 has 13 amino acids. CDR1 is MNHEY and CDR2 is SMNVEV in the germline V gene (reference sequence).

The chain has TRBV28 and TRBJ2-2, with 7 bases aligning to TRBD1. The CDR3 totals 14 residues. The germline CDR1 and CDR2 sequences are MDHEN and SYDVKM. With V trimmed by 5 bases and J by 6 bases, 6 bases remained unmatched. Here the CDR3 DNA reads TGTGCCAGCAGTCCTACAGGGGTGCCCGGGGAGCTGTTTTTT. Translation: CASSPTGVPGELFF.

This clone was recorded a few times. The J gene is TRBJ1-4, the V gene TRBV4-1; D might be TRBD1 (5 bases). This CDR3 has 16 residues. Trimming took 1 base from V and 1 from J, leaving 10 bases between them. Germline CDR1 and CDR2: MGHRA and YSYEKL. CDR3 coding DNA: TGCGCCAGCAGCCAAGCGGGGAGGGGAACTAATGAAAAACTGTTTTTT. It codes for CASSQAGRGTNEKLFF.

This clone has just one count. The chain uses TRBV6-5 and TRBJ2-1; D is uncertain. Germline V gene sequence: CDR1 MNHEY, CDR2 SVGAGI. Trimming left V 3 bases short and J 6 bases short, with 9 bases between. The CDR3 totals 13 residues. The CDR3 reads CASSYGRINEQFF. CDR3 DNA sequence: TGTGCCAGCAGTTATGGACGGATCAATGAGCAGTTCTTC.

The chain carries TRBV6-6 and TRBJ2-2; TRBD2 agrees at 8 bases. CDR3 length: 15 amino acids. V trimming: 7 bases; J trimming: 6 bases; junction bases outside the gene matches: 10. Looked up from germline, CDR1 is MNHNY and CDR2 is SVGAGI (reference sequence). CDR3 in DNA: TGTGCCAGCACCACGGGGGGGGCCTGGTCCGGGGAGCTGTTTTTT. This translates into CASTTGGAWSGELFF.

The DNA of the CDR3 is TGTGCCAGCAGCTTACTGGGGGATTTTGGGGCCAACGTCCTGACTTTC. As protein: CASSLLGDFGANVLTF. The chain has TRBV7-2 and TRBJ2-6; D possibly matches TRBD1 or TRBD2 (5 bases each). The CDR3 runs 16 residues. The germline V gene encodes CDR1 SGHTA and CDR2 FQGNSA. Trimming pared 2 bases from V and 3 bases from J, leaving 11 bases between.

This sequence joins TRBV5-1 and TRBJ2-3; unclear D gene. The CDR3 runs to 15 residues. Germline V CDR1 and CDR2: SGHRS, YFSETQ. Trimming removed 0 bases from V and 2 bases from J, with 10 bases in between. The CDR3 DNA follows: TGCGCCAGCAGCTTGGGGCAGGAAATCACAGATACGCAGTATTTT. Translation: CASSLGQEITDTQYF.

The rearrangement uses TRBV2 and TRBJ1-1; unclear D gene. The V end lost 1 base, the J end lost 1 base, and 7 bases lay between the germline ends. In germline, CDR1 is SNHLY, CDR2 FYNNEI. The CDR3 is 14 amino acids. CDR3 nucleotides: TGTGCCAGCAGTGAAGGGGCTGGGAACACTGAAGCTTTCTTT. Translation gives CASSEGAGNTEAFF.